This is a list of T cell receptor beta chains from one sample in a study of blood T cell repertoires in COVID-19. Generated by immunoSEQ multiplex PCR, the TCRdb table keeps only in-frame clones and is missing some. The sample contains 400,000 or so clones, approximately 88% of which appear only once. Input material: PBMCs or T cells enriched from blood (not recorded which). The receptors stem from a woman in her thirties or forties with acute COVID-19. CDR3s include the opening cysteine and the closing phenylalanine or tryptophan. A D gene is named only where the DNA matches it firmly. Not all rows give a size; the values are once, few, many and, for expanded clones, a class.

j_call clone_size v_call d_call cdr3_aa cdr3_nt
TRBJ2-5 - TRBV2 TRBD1 CASNRQGAETQYF TGTGCCAGCAATCGGCAGGGGGCAGAGACCCAGTACTTC
TRBJ1-1 - TRBV5-6 - CASSAGTMGNTEAFF TGTGCCAGCAGCGCCGGGACAATGGGTAACACTGAAGCTTTCTTT
TRBJ1-2 - TRBV9 TRBD1 CASSWSGTDINYGYTF TGTGCCAGCAGCTGGTCCGGGACAGATATTAACTATGGCTACACCTTC
TRBJ1-5 - TRBV9 TRBD1 CASSVGQGASQPQHF TGTGCCAGCAGCGTAGGACAGGGGGCCAGTCAGCCCCAGCATTTT
TRBJ1-2 - TRBV5-1 - CASSFEGGSLSGYTF TGCGCCAGCAGCTTTGAGGGCGGCAGTTTAAGTGGCTACACCTTC
TRBJ1-2 few TRBV5-4 - CASTNGGVYGYTF TGTGCCAGCACCAACGGGGGAGTCTATGGCTACACCTTC
TRBJ1-2 - TRBV27 - CASSLTVNYGYTF TGTGCCAGCAGTTTAACTGTTAACTATGGCTACACCTTC
TRBJ2-7 - TRBV11-2 - CASSLIEAGEQYF TGTGCCAGCAGCCTCATTGAGGCCGGGGAGCAGTACTTC
TRBJ1-2 once TRBV20-1 - CSASNGQNYGYTF TGCAGTGCTAGTAATGGGCAGAACTATGGCTACACCTTC
TRBJ1-6 - TRBV24-1 - CATRLSGSSYNSPLHF TGTGCCACCAGGCTGAGTGGGAGCTCCTATAATTCACCCCTCCACTTT
TRBJ2-3 - TRBV25-1 - CASSWATDTQYF TGTGCCAGCAGTTGGGCCACAGATACGCAGTATTTT
TRBJ1-2 - TRBV19 TRBD1 CASSPAGTGTRGYTF TGTGCCAGTAGTCCCGCCGGGACAGGGACGAGGGGCTACACCTTC
TRBJ2-3 - TRBV7-8 - CASSLGPRQRNTDTQYF TGTGCCAGCAGCTTAGGTCCGAGGCAGAGGAACACAGATACGCAGTATTTT
TRBJ2-3 - TRBV7-2 TRBD2 CASRITKGTSGGAADTQYF TGTGCCAGCAGAATAACCAAGGGGACTAGCGGGGGGGCGGCAGATACGCAGTATTTT
TRBJ1-1 - TRBV5-1 TRBD1 CASSMDRVGAFF TGCGCCAGCAGCATGGACAGGGTTGGAGCTTTCTTT
TRBJ1-2 - TRBV6-1 - CASSEVTVSNYGYTF TGTGCCAGCAGTGAAGTGACAGTTTCTAACTATGGCTACACCTTC
TRBJ2-1 - TRBV5-4 - CASSFRGDEQFF TGTGCCAGCAGCTTCAGGGGCGATGAGCAGTTCTTC
TRBJ1-2 - TRBV4-1 TRBD1 CASSQPQTGNYGYTF TGCGCCAGCAGCCAACCACAGACAGGGAACTATGGCTACACCTTC
TRBJ1-3 - TRBV30 - CAWGRGSSGNTIYF TGTGCCTGGGGTAGGGGAAGCTCTGGAAACACCATATATTTT
TRBJ1-6 - TRBV5-6 - CASSLVEGRTVSAPLHF TGTGCCAGCAGCTTGGTTGAGGGTAGGACAGTATCGGCACCCCTCCACTTT
TRBJ2-7 - TRBV13 TRBD2 CASSATSGGAGTSIF TGTGCCAGCAGCGCAACTAGCGGGGGGGCCGGTACAAGTATATTC
TRBJ2-6 few TRBV19 - CASSKDGSSGANVLTF TGTGCCAGTAGTAAGGACGGGAGCTCTGGGGCCAACGTCCTGACTTTC
TRBJ2-7 - TRBV7-8 TRBD1 CASSPRTGGTYEQYF TGTGCCAGCAGCCCGAGGACAGGGGGGACCTACGAGCAGTACTTC
TRBJ2-1 - TRBV30 - CAWSTGTEQFF TGTGCCTGGAGTACCGGGACAGAGCAGTTCTTC
TRBJ2-3 - TRBV27 TRBD2 CASSLLGSGGADTQYF TGTGCCAGCAGTTTATTGGGTAGCGGGGGGGCTGATACGCAGTATTTT
TRBJ1-3 - TRBV3-1/TRBV3-2 - CASSQDRRGTGNTIYF TGTGCCAGCAGCCAAGATAGGAGGGGAACAGGAAACACCATATATTTT
TRBJ1-4 once TRBV6-5 TRBD1 CASSRGTGIEKLFF TGTGCCAGCAGCCGGGGGACAGGGATTGAAAAACTGTTTTTT
TRBJ2-7 - TRBV4-2 - CASSQVALNSYEQYF TGTGCCAGCAGCCAAGTAGCCCTAAATTCCTACGAGCAGTACTTC
TRBJ2-7 once TRBV15 - CATSRGIGYEQYF TGTGCCACCAGTCGAGGGATAGGCTACGAGCAGTACTTC
TRBJ1-6 few TRBV5-4 - CASSLSSGGSYNSPLHF TGTGCCAGCAGCTTGTCGTCAGGAGGGTCCTATAATTCACCCCTCCACTTT
TRBJ2-2 - TRBV9 TRBD2 CASSGMAGGRTGELFF TGTGCCAGCAGCGGGATGGCGGGGGGAAGAACCGGGGAGCTGTTTTTT
TRBJ1-1 - TRBV18 - CASSLKLQGTEAFF TGTGCCAGCTCACTTAAATTGCAGGGTACTGAAGCTTTCTTT
TRBJ1-5 - TRBV18 - CASSPGADARPQHF TGTGCCAGCTCACCGGGGGCTGATGCTCGGCCCCAGCATTTT
TRBJ2-7 - TRBV9 TRBD2 CASSYQAGGSYEQYF TGTGCCAGCAGCTACCAAGCGGGGGGTAGCTACGAGCAGTACTTC
TRBJ1-2 - TRBV30 TRBD1 CAWSVYATGGADGYTF TGTGCCTGGAGTGTATATGCGACAGGGGGCGCCGATGGCTACACCTTC
TRBJ1-6 - TRBV19 - CASSILEGPLHF TGTGCCAGTAGTATATTGGAGGGGCCCCTCCACTTT
TRBJ2-3 - TRBV9 - CASSSGGAGSTDTQYF TGTGCCAGCAGCAGTGGGGGGGCCGGGAGCACAGATACGCAGTATTTT
TRBJ1-1 - TRBV15 - CATSSDQGNTEAFF TGTGCCACCAGCAGTGACCAGGGCAACACTGAAGCTTTCTTT
TRBJ2-7 - TRBV11-2 TRBD2 CASSPSGGAEQYF TGTGCCAGCAGCCCTAGCGGGGGGGCCGAGCAGTACTTC
TRBJ1-2 - TRBV7-9 - CASRGQNYGYTF TGTGCCAGCAGAGGACAGAACTATGGCTACACCTTC